The 4 T cell receptor beta chains below all came from one sample that was sequenced in a study of blood T cells in healthy people across ages. For the second PCR, which ran for about 7 to 11 cycles, a sample-barcoded 5' primer and a J-beta primer mix were used. TCRdb reprocessed the 5' RACE reads via MiXCR and lists one record per CDR3 protein. Here the sample spans about 970,000 distinct CDR3 sequences, just over 50% being singletons. What was sequenced was blood. The receptor set was obtained from a woman aged 60-75 years in good health.

J is TRBJ2-5 and V is TRBV6-5; D is uncertain. The germline gives CDR1 MNHEY, CDR2 SVGAGI. The CDR3 runs 18 residues. Deletions cut 0 bases from V and 1 base from J, with 18 bases between. CDR3 in amino acids: CASSYSGIQVVGQETQYF. The CDR3 nucleotides are TGTGCCAGCAGTTACTCGGGTATTCAGGTCGTGGGCCAAGAGACCCAGTACTTC.

The chain recombines TRBV5-1 with TRBJ2-7; 8 bases align to TRBD1. V lost 4 bases and J lost 0; bases outside the gene matches: 3. The CDR3 sequence is 14 residues long. Germline V lookup: CDR1 SGHRS, CDR2 YFSETQ. The CDR3 DNA sequence: TGCGCCAGCAGCCCACAGGGGGACTCCTACGAGCAGTACTTC. Translation: CASSPQGDSYEQYF.

This clonotype showed up just a few times. The chain couples TRBV6-5 to TRBJ2-7; D is unresolved. The V end lost 0 bases, the J end lost 6 bases, and 15 bases lay between the germline ends. Germline CDR1 and CDR2: MNHEY and SVGAGI. The CDR3 spans 15 residues. CDR3 nucleotides: TGTGCCAGCAGTTACTCGTCGCGGATCCTCAGCGAGCAGTACTTC. It codes for CASSYSSRILSEQYF.

The chain recombines TRBV29-1 with TRBJ2-7, with 9 bases fitting TRBD2. From germline, CDR1 is SQVTM and CDR2 ANQGSEA. The CDR3 is 13 residues long. Trimming cost V 7 bases and J 2 bases; bases outside gene matches: 6. Here the CDR3 reads CSAGGRAAYEQYF. Here the CDR3 DNA reads TGCAGCGCCGGCGGGAGGGCCGCCTACGAGCAGTACTTC.